The sequence of this T cell receptor beta chain was determined in a study of control samples from healthy donors and cancer patients. CDR1 is MNHNY and CDR2 is SVGAGI in the germline V gene (reference sequence). V lost 1 base to trimming and J lost 0 bases, with 10 bases between them. The CDR3 runs to 15 residues. Here immunoSEQ multiplex PCR was the method, and the copy in TCRdb shows in-frame clones only, minus some. The sample includes tens of thousands of clones, about 92% of them seen just once. This clone has just one count. The V and J genes are TRBV6-6 and TRBJ2-7, with D hard to call. Sequencing was carried out using PBMCs. This clonotype was sampled from a man younger than 40 with colorectal cancer. In nucleotides, the CDR3 is TGTGCCAGCAGTTACTTACCTCAAATCTCCTACGAGCAGTACTTC. Translation: CASSYLPQISYEQYF.